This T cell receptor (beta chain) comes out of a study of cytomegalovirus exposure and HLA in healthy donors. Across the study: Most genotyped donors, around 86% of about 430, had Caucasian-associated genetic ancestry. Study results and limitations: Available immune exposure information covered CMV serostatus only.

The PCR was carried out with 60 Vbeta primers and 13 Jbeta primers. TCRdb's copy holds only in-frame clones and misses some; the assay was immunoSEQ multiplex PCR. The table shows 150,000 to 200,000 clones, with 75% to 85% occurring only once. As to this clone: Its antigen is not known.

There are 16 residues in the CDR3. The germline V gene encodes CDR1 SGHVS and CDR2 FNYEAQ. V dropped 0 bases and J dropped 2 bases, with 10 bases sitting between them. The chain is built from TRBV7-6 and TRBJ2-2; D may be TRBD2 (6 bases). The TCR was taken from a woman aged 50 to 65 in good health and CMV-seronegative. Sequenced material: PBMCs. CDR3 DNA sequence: TGTGCCAGCAGCTTAGCGCGGGATCGTAACACCGGGGAGCTGTTTTTT. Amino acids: CASSLARDRNTGELFF.